This T cell receptor beta chain is from a study of T-cell reconstitution after alpha-beta-depleted transplantation in children. Study-wide results and limits: Where alpha-beta T cells came from about two months after transplant was reportedly several hundred expanded graft clones. The origin of high day-60 TCRbeta diversity in some patients lay in surviving recipient T cells and thymic progenitors.

As for this clonotype: The target antigen is unknown.

As it was prepared, the TCRbeta library received unique molecular identifiers. TCRdb re-analysed the PCR reads in MiXCR, keeping a single row per CDR3 protein. Here the sample spans a few hundred thousand distinct CDR3 sequences, approximately 23% being singletons. Trimming took 10 bases from V and 2 from J, leaving 16 bases between them. Germline V gene data show CDR1 as MGHDK and CDR2 as SYGVNS. This CDR3 comprises 14 residues. Sequenced here: PBMCs, mostly from graft donor cells, sampled 180 days after TCRalphabeta/CD19-depleted stem cell transplant. The chain joins TRBV25-1 to TRBJ2-3; D is uncertain. This sequence was found in a male patient younger than 18 who had a stem cell transplant for acute lymphoblastic leukemia, so the T cells may come from the graft donor. The DNA for the CDR3 is TGTGCCACAGCAAGCGACCGCCACACAGATACGCAGTATTTT. This translates into CATASDRHTDTQYF.